Below, 19 T cell receptor beta chains from the same sample are listed, as sequenced in a study of T cell responses to AZD1222 COVID-19 vaccine. Sequencing used immunoSEQ multiplex PCR; TCRdb keeps in-frame clones, though not all of them. The data show around 100,000 clones, less than 90% seen once. The input for sequencing was peripheral blood, taken on day 0 of AZD1222 vaccination. These receptors all come from an adult in good health.

The J gene is TRBJ2-3, the V gene TRBV30, with D perhaps matching TRBD1 (6 bases). This CDR3 is 13 amino acids long. Trimming pared 7 bases from V and 2 bases from J, leaving 13 bases between. Germline V CDR1 and CDR2: GTSNPN, SVGIG (reference sequence). The CDR3 bases are TGTGCCTTCTACAGGGCCGACACAGATACGCAGTATTTT. It translates to CAFYRADTDTQYF.

The chain links TRBV9 to TRBJ1-3, with a weak D call TRBD1 (5 bases). Germline lookup yields CDR1 SGDLS and CDR2 YYNGEE. V dropped 3 bases and J dropped 3 bases, with 13 bases sitting between them. The CDR3 runs 15 residues. Written as DNA, the CDR3 is TGTGCCAGCAGCGCCATCGGAGGGGTTGGAAACACCATATATTTT. This translates into CASSAIGGVGNTIYF.

V is TRBV13 and J is TRBJ2-7, with 11 nucleotides matching TRBD2. Germline V gives CDR1 PRHDT, CDR2 FYEKMQ (reference sequence). This CDR3 contains 14 residues. The V gene end was trimmed by 4 bases and the J gene end by 3 bases; junction bases not matched to a gene: 2. The CDR3 coding sequence is TGTGCCAGCAGCTCGGGACTAGCGGACTACGAGCAGTACTTC. It yields the protein CASSSGLADYEQYF.

The J gene is TRBJ2-7, the V gene TRBV4-2; the D call may be TRBD1 or TRBD2 (5 bases each). The germline V and J ends were trimmed by 3 bases and 9 bases, with 18 bases remaining between them. Per germline, CDR1 LGHNA and CDR2 YNFKEQ. The CDR3 runs to 14 residues. In nucleotides, the CDR3 is TGTGCCAGCAGCCAGCCCCCTCCGGGGACGGTGCAGTACTTC. Translating it yields CASSQPPPGTVQYF.

This chain uses TRBV12-3 or TRBV12-4 with TRBJ2-1; tentatively, D is TRBD1 (7 bases). The V and J ends lost 3 bases and 8 bases respectively, with 11 bases between them. The CDR3 extends over 13 amino acids. The CDR3 DNA follows: TGTGCCAGCAGTTTGGACAGGAGGGATGAGCAGTTCTTC. This codes for CASSLDRRDEQFF.

This chain links TRBV7-2 with TRBJ2-2; D is ambiguous. V lost 6 bases and J 1 base, leaving 12 bases between the germline ends. Germline CDR1 is SGHTA and CDR2 is FQGNSA. The CDR3 sequence is 15 residues long. This CDR3 is CASRPDRKNTGELFF. The DNA of the CDR3 is TGTGCCAGCAGGCCGGATCGGAAGAACACCGGGGAGCTGTTTTTT.

This clone has just one count. This chain joins TRBV3-1 (or the pseudogene TRBV3-2) and TRBJ1-2; possibly TRBD1 for D (5 bases). The CDR3 has 14 amino acids. Trimming pared 0 bases from V and 7 bases from J, leaving 12 bases between. Germline CDR1 and CDR2: LGHDT and YNNKEL (reference sequence). The CDR3 spells CASSQDGRVIGYTF. The CDR3 nucleotides read TGTGCCAGCAGCCAAGACGGCAGGGTCATTGGCTACACCTTC.

V usage is TRBV7-9 and J usage is TRBJ2-1; the D gene could be TRBD1 or TRBD2 (6 bases each). The CDR3 covers 18 residues. Trimming cost V 5 bases and J 0 bases, with 20 bases left between them. CDR1 SEHNR and CDR2 FQNEAQ come from the germline V gene (reference sequence). CDR3 protein: CASSPALGGPLSYNEQFF. CDR3 DNA sequence: TGTGCCAGCAGCCCAGCCTTGGGGGGCCCTCTCTCCTACAATGAGCAGTTCTTC.

This clone was seen only once. The J gene is TRBJ2-1, the V gene TRBV15, with D perhaps being TRBD1 or TRBD2 (5 bases each). CDR3 length: 15 residues. With 5 bases removed from V and 5 bases from J, the gap between germline ends came to 16 bases. The V gene's germline CDR1 is LNHNV and CDR2 YYDKDF (reference sequence). The CDR3 bases are TGTGCCACCAGCGAACGGGCCCGAGGGGACAATGAGCAGTTCTTC. It encodes CATSERARGDNEQFF. Drawing the rest from reference TRBV15 and TRBJ2-1, the complete variable domain is DAMVIQNPRYQVTQFGKPVTLSCSQTLNHNVMYWYQQKSSQAPKLLFHYYDKDFNNEADTPDNFQSRRPNTSFCFLDIRSPGLGDTAMYLCATSERARGDNEQFFGPGTRLTVL.

DNA for the CDR3: TGTGCCAGCAGCTTCCAACAGAGATACAATGAGCAGTTCTTC. Translated: CASSFQQRYNEQFF. The chain combines TRBV7-8 with TRBJ2-1; no clear D gene. Germline CDR1 reads SGHVS; CDR2 reads FQNEAQ. The germline V and J ends were trimmed by 3 bases and 4 bases, with 10 bases remaining between them. There are 14 residues in the CDR3.

The chain has TRBV2 and TRBJ2-1; D is unresolved. V was clipped by 4 bases and J by 6 bases, with 10 bases between them. Per germline, CDR1 SNHLY and CDR2 FYNNEI. The CDR3 length is 13 residues. Written as DNA, the CDR3 is TGTGCCAGCAGTGCTCCTAGTAGCAATGAGCAGTTCTTC. Its translation is CASSAPSSNEQFF.

The rearrangement uses TRBV5-6 and TRBJ2-7; D is unresolved. Germline CDR1 and CDR2: SGHDT and YYEEEE. The CDR3 sequence is 15 residues long. Trimming left V 0 bases short and J 1 base short, with 11 bases between. The CDR3 nucleotides read TGTGCCAGCAGCTTGGGGCAGCTTTCGTCCTACGAGCAGTACTTC. Its translation: CASSLGQLSSYEQYF.

The rearrangement joins TRBV27 to TRBJ2-3, with 10 positions matching TRBD2. The J segment lost 1 base and the V segment lost 7 bases, leaving 8 bases of the junction unmatched. The CDR3 spans 16 residues. Looked up from germline, CDR1 is MNHEY and CDR2 is SMNVEV (reference sequence). The CDR3 DNA reads TGTGCCAGCAAGCTAGCGGGGGTCTTTGGCACAGATACGCAGTATTTT. It is translated as CASKLAGVFGTDTQYF.

V usage is TRBV10-3 and J usage is TRBJ2-3; D could derive from TRBD1 or TRBD2 (5 bases each). Trimming left V 4 bases short and J 4 bases short, with 12 bases between. Germline values: CDR1 ENHRY, CDR2 SYGVKD. The CDR3 runs to 14 residues. The CDR3: CAISVVGRADTQYF. In DNA, the CDR3 is TGTGCCATCAGTGTGGTGGGGCGGGCAGATACGCAGTATTTT.

This chain uses TRBV4-1 with TRBJ2-1; the D gene is possibly TRBD1 (6 bases). Germline V CDR1 and CDR2: MGHRA, YSYEKL. The CDR3 has 16 residues. Trimming left V 0 bases short and J 2 bases short, with 11 bases between. The CDR3 bases are TGCGCCAGCAGCCAAGAAGAGGGGGTAGCCTACAATGAGCAGTTCTTC. Its translation: CASSQEEGVAYNEQFF.

This chain links TRBV2 with TRBJ2-3, with 13 bases matching TRBD2. The trim removed 6 bases at V and 4 bases at J, leaving 10 bases unmatched. The CDR3 loop spans 17 amino acids. Germline V gives CDR1 SNHLY, CDR2 FYNNEI. The CDR3 here is CASSVTSGRGGADTQYF. CDR3 coding DNA: TGTGCCAGCAGCGTAACTAGCGGGAGGGGAGGCGCAGATACGCAGTATTTT. The entire variable domain, with the rest obtained from reference TRBV2 and TRBJ2-3, is as follows: EPEVTQTPSHQVTQMGQEVILRCVPISNHLYFYWYRQILGQKVEFLVSFYNNEISEKSEIFDDQFSVERPDGSNFTLKIRSTKLEDSAMYFCASSVTSGRGGADTQYFGPGTRLTVL.

J is TRBJ1-2 and V is TRBV30, with a possible D match to TRBD1 (5 bases). Germline values: CDR1 GTSNPN, CDR2 SVGIG (reference sequence). The V end lost 0 bases, the J end lost 8 bases, and 22 bases lay between the germline ends. The CDR3 has 16 amino acids. The CDR3 region has the DNA TGTGCCTGGAGTGTACGCGGGGACCCTACCCCGGGCGGCTACACCTTC. It encodes CAWSVRGDPTPGGYTF.

This chain connects TRBV6-5 to TRBJ1-3; maybe TRBD1 (6 bases). The CDR3 extends over 15 amino acids. Germline loops: CDR1 MNHEY, CDR2 SVGAGI. V was clipped by 5 bases and J by 0 bases, with 11 bases between them. The CDR3 reads CASSRDTNSGNTIYF. The CDR3 DNA is TGTGCCAGCAGTCGGGACACTAACTCTGGAAACACCATATATTTT.

The genes are TRBV9 and TRBJ2-7; the match to TRBD2 covers 7 bases. This CDR3 contains 13 residues. Germline-derived CDR1 and CDR2 are SGDLS and YYNGEE. Trimming took 4 bases from V and 6 from J; bases not matched to a gene: 7. CDR3 protein: CASSPRTRGEQYF. The CDR3, as DNA: TGTGCCAGCAGCCCGAGGACTAGAGGCGAGCAGTACTTC.